One and the same sample provided the 32 T cell receptor beta chains below, sequenced in a study of OX40 agonist ivuxolimab in advanced cancers. Profiled with immunoSEQ multiplex PCR; TCRdb holds only in-frame clones, not every one. The table includes tens of thousands of clones, about 93% detected once. Source: CD4+ or CD8+ T cells sorted from blood, taken in a trial of the OX40 agonist ivuxolimab. Receptors originate from an adult with an advanced solid tumor such as melanoma, head and neck, liver or kidney cancer.

The J gene is TRBJ1-1, the V gene TRBV5-4; the match to TRBD1 covers 10 bases. The V gene's germline CDR1 is SGHNT and CDR2 YYREEE (reference sequence). The CDR3 has 17 residues. The J segment lost 0 bases and the V segment lost 4 bases, leaving 9 bases of the junction unmatched. The CDR3 spells CASSDGQGDAMNTEAFF. The CDR3 DNA is TGTGCCAGCAGCGATGGACAGGGGGACGCCATGAACACTGAAGCTTTCTTT.

This chain connects TRBV27 to TRBJ2-2; D gene ambiguous. V shed 6 bases and J shed 0 bases, with 14 bases lying between them. CDR1 MNHEY and CDR2 SMNVEV come from the germline V gene (reference sequence). The CDR3 has 16 residues. CDR3 nucleotides: TGTGCCAGCAGCCCCAGACGCAGCCCGAACACCGGGGAGCTGTTTTTT. Translating gives CASSPRRSPNTGELFF.

The chain carries TRBV9 and TRBJ2-4; D possibly corresponds to TRBD1 (6 bases). Germline V lookup: CDR1 SGDLS, CDR2 YYNGEE. The V and J ends lost 5 bases and 3 bases respectively, with 12 bases between them. CDR3 length: 14 residues. CDR3 region: CASSPDRLKNIQYF. In DNA form, the CDR3 reads TGTGCCAGCAGTCCAGACAGGCTCAAAAACATTCAGTACTTC.

The chain employs TRBV19 and TRBJ2-7; D uncertain. Germline CDR1 reads LNHDA; CDR2 reads SQIVND (reference sequence). This CDR3 is 13 amino acids long. Trimming shortened V by 3 bases and J by 1 base, and 7 bases separated the two germline ends. The DNA for the CDR3 is TGTGCCAGTAGTATGGGTCCGTCCTACGAGCAGTACTTC. Translating it yields CASSMGPSYEQYF.

The chain is built from TRBV11-3 and TRBJ2-7, with D possibly being TRBD2 (5 bases). There are 18 residues in the CDR3. Trimming pared 2 bases from V and 4 bases from J, leaving 24 bases between. CDR1 is SGHNT, CDR2 YENEEA, per germline. CDR3 in amino acids: CASSLWAKDSEAFYEQYF. The CDR3 DNA sequence: TGTGCCAGCAGCTTATGGGCCAAGGATAGCGAAGCCTTTTACGAGCAGTACTTC.

This clone was counted between two and nine times. The V call is TRBV30, the J call TRBJ1-4, with D uncertain. The V and J ends lost 4 bases and 8 bases respectively, with 11 bases between them. The V gene's germline CDR1 is GTSNPN and CDR2 SVGIG (reference sequence). This CDR3 is 12 amino acids long. CDR3 in DNA: TGTGCCTGGACCTCCAGCGGGGAAAAACTGTTTTTT. This sequence encodes CAWTSSGEKLFF.

This chain joins TRBV19 and TRBJ2-1; 7 nucleotides line up with TRBD2. J lost 9 bases, V lost 3 bases, and 23 bases had no gene match. CDR3 length: 19 residues. Germline assignment: CDR1 LNHDA and CDR2 SQIVND (reference sequence). Here the CDR3 DNA reads TGTGCCAGTAGTATCCTCCAACCGGGACTAACGAAGGGGAAGGGTGAGCAGTTCTTC. Its protein is CASSILQPGLTKGKGEQFF.

CDR3: CASSLAPQGGETQYF. The CDR3 DNA reads as TGCGCCAGCAGCTTGGCCCCTCAGGGAGGGGAGACCCAGTACTTC. The rearrangement links TRBV5-1 to TRBJ2-5; 7 bases are shared with TRBD2. Germline values: CDR1 SGHRS, CDR2 YFSETQ. Trimming at V came to 0 bases and at J to 5 bases, leaving 7 bases not matched to a gene. This CDR3 is built from 15 residues. Looking up the rest from reference TRBV5-1 and TRBJ2-5 gives the full variable domain: KAGVTQTPRYLIKTRGQQVTLSCSPISGHRSVSWYQQTPGQGLQFLFEYFSETQRNKGNFPGRFSGRQFSNSRSEMNVSTLELGDSALYLCASSLAPQGGETQYFGPGTRLLVL.

This sequence joins TRBV9 and TRBJ2-7, with a possible D match to TRBD1 (5 bases). Germline values: CDR1 SGDLS, CDR2 YYNGEE. Trimming pared 4 bases from V and 4 bases from J, leaving 18 bases between. The CDR3 runs 15 residues. CDR3 DNA: TGTGCCAGCAGCTTGGGGCCAGCCCAAATATACGAGCAGTACTTC. Translating it yields CASSLGPAQIYEQYF.

The J gene is TRBJ2-1, the V gene TRBV5-1; D uncertain. CDR1 is SGHRS and CDR2 is YFSETQ in the germline V gene. The CDR3 totals 13 residues. Trimming stripped 4 bases from V and 6 bases from J, with 11 bases between. The CDR3 DNA reads TGCGCCAGCAGCACGGGCAGATCCAATGAGCAGTTCTTC. It encodes CASSTGRSNEQFF.

This chain's CDR3 is CASRGQGETEQFF. The CDR3 DNA sequence: TGCGCCAGCAGAGGACAGGGGGAGACTGAGCAGTTCTTC. The chain links TRBV10-1 to TRBJ2-1; 10 bases map to TRBD1. Germline CDR1 WNHNN, CDR2 SYGVQD (reference sequence). J gave up 9 bases and V 6 bases, and 5 bases lay outside the gene matches. CDR3 length: 13 amino acids.

This clone was found a few times. The chain has TRBV10-2 and TRBJ1-1; D ambiguous. This CDR3 region has 13 residues. Per germline, CDR1 WSHSY and CDR2 SAAADI. Trimming shortened V by 3 bases and J by 1 base, and 6 bases separated the two germline ends. The CDR3 DNA reads TGCGCCAGCAGTGATCGGGCGAACACTGAAGCTTTCTTT. Protein sequence: CASSDRANTEAFF.

This chain uses TRBV18 with TRBJ1-2; D gene ambiguous. Trimming stripped 2 bases from V and 4 bases from J, with 14 bases between. CDR3 length equals 15 residues. Germline CDR1 reads KGHSH; CDR2 reads LQKENI. CDR3 protein: CASSPTKGFGYGYTF. Written as DNA, the CDR3 is TGTGCCAGCTCACCAACAAAGGGATTCGGCTATGGCTACACCTTC.

As DNA, the CDR3 is TGTGCCAGCAGCTTAGTGGTCACCGACACCGGGGAGCTGTTTTTT. Residues: CASSLVVTDTGELFF. This rearrangement joins TRBV11-2 to TRBJ2-2; D gene uncertain. V was trimmed by 1 base and J by 3 bases, leaving 9 bases between them. CDR1 and CDR2 (germline): SGHAT, FQNNGV. The CDR3 is 15 residues long.

This clone has more than one count but fewer than ten. V gene TRBV27 combines with J gene TRBJ2-7; 8 bases are a match to TRBD1. With V trimmed by 6 bases and J by 6 bases, 4 bases remained unmatched. The V gene's germline CDR1 is MNHEY and CDR2 SMNVEV (reference sequence). The CDR3 sequence is 12 residues long. In nucleotides, the CDR3 is TGTGCCAGCAGCATCGACAGGGGCGAGCAGTACTTC. Its translation: CASSIDRGEQYF.

The genes are TRBV10-3 and TRBJ1-1; TRBD1 matches at 10 bases. V shed 4 bases, J shed 1 base, and the junction held 9 bases outside the gene matches. Germline CDR1 ENHRY, CDR2 SYGVKD. This CDR3 contains 17 residues. The CDR3 DNA sequence: TGTGCCATCAGTGCTGCCGGGACAGGGGACTGGAACACTGAAGCTTTCTTT. It translates to CAISAAGTGDWNTEAFF.

The chain recombines TRBV7-2 with TRBJ2-2; 9 bases align to TRBD2. This CDR3 has 15 residues. Germline trimming cut 5 bases from V and 7 bases from J; bases unmatched to any gene: 8. CDR1 and CDR2 from the germline V gene are SGHTA and FQGNSA. This CDR3 reads CASSRSGRIGGELFF. In DNA form, the CDR3 reads TGTGCCAGCAGCCGTAGCGGGAGAATCGGCGGGGAGCTGTTTTTT.

This clone is a singleton in its sample. The DNA for the CDR3 is TGTGCCTTCCTGACTGCGAACACCGGGGAGCTGTTTTTT. It specifies CAFLTANTGELFF. The rearrangement uses TRBV30 and TRBJ2-2; D is ambiguous. Germline-derived CDR1 and CDR2 are GTSNPN and SVGIG (reference sequence). V gave up 7 bases and J gave up 0 bases, with 9 bases separating them. This CDR3 is 13 amino acids long.

The J gene is TRBJ2-5, the V gene TRBV11-3, with a weak D call TRBD1 (6 bases). The V gene's germline CDR1 is SGHNT and CDR2 YENEEA. This CDR3 has 17 amino acids. The V end lost 5 bases, the J end lost 5 bases, and 24 bases lay between the germline ends. Written as DNA, the CDR3 is TGTGCCAGCAGCCTTGGGGTTTCAGGGGCATTAGTGGAGACCCAGTACTTC. Protein sequence: CASSLGVSGALVETQYF.

The chain uses TRBV27 and TRBJ2-1; possible D gene TRBD2, 5 bases. V was shortened by 3 bases and J by 8 bases, with 17 bases between the two germline ends. The length of the CDR3 is 15 residues. CDR1 is MNHEY, CDR2 SMNVEV, per germline (reference sequence). As DNA, the CDR3 is TGTGCCAGCAGTTTCCTAGGCGGGCGGGCAGATGAGCAGTTCTTC. Translation gives CASSFLGGRADEQFF.

The chain links TRBV6-8 to TRBJ2-1; 11 nucleotides match TRBD2. This CDR3 has 16 amino acids. CDR1 is MNHGY and CDR2 is SAAAGT in the germline V gene. The V segment lost 6 bases and the J segment 8 bases; nucleotides outside the gene matches: 12. The CDR3 coding sequence is TGTGCCAGCAGGAAAAAAACTAGCGGGAGTGGGGATGAGCAGTTCTTC. Encoded protein: CASRKKTSGSGDEQFF.

This rearrangement joins TRBV7-2 to TRBJ2-1; TRBD2 matches 13 bases. After removal of 3 bases from V and 0 bases from J, the junction contained 8 bases not matched to a gene. The CDR3 extends over 19 amino acids. Germline CDR1 is SGHTA and CDR2 is FQGNSA. CDR3 coding DNA: TGTGCCAGCAGCTTGGAGACTAGCGGGAGGTTTAGCTCCTACAATGAGCAGTTCTTC. Protein product: CASSLETSGRFSSYNEQFF.

CDR3 sequence (DNA): TGTGCCAGCAGCTTATTTAGCGGAGGCCTCTGGAATGAGCAGTTCTTC. Translated: CASSLFSGGLWNEQFF. This chain uses TRBV7-2 with TRBJ2-1, with D perhaps matching TRBD2 (6 bases). The CDR3 is 16 residues long. Germline loops: CDR1 SGHTA, CDR2 FQGNSA. V was clipped by 2 bases and J by 7 bases, with 18 bases between them.

The CDR3 is CASSARLAGATGELFF. The CDR3 DNA reads TGTGCCAGCAGCGCCAGACTAGCGGGAGCGACCGGGGAGCTGTTTTTT. This sequence joins TRBV5-4 and TRBJ2-2; 12 bases fit TRBD2. The germline gives CDR1 SGHNT, CDR2 YYREEE (reference sequence). The CDR3 spans 16 residues. Losses at the gene ends were 4 bases for V and 5 bases for J; bases not matched to a gene: 6.

This chain connects TRBV11-2 to TRBJ1-1; 8 positions match TRBD1. The germline V gene encodes CDR1 SGHAT and CDR2 FQNNGV. The CDR3 sequence is 14 residues long. The trim removed 0 bases at V and 11 bases at J, leaving 8 bases unmatched. The CDR3 protein is CASSLDRTGSWAFF. CDR3 in DNA: TGTGCCAGCAGCTTAGATCGGACAGGGAGTTGGGCTTTCTTT.

The gene calls are TRBV5-5 and TRBJ1-3; D not certain. In germline, CDR1 is SGHKS, CDR2 YYEKEE (reference sequence). Trimming cost V 4 bases and J 2 bases, with 4 bases left between them. This CDR3 spans 12 amino acids. Written as DNA, the CDR3 is TGTGCCAGCAGCCCCACTGGAAACACCATATATTTT. Residues: CASSPTGNTIYF.

The chain uses TRBV11-2 and TRBJ1-4, with 9 bases identical to TRBD1. V was pared by 5 bases and J by 7 bases, with 11 bases of the junction left unmatched. The CDR3 has 16 residues. Germline loops: CDR1 SGHAT, CDR2 FQNNGV. The CDR3 sequence is CASSPGTGWLSEKLFF. CDR3 DNA sequence: TGTGCCAGCAGCCCGGGGACAGGGTGGTTGAGTGAAAAACTGTTTTTT.

This clone was seen just once. J is TRBJ1-3 and V is TRBV18; unclear D gene. This CDR3 has 19 amino acids. The V end was cut by 5 bases, the J end by 0 bases, with 23 bases between. CDR1 and CDR2 from the germline V gene are KGHSH and LQKENI. As DNA, the CDR3 is TGTGCCAGCTCATCACTTACTCGGTACGGTTCGTTCTCTGGAAACACCATATATTTT. This gives the protein CASSSLTRYGSFSGNTIYF.

The CDR3 region is CASSHSAAGTITQYF. CDR3 DNA sequence: TGTGCCAGTAGCCATTCTGCGGCAGGGACTATTACCCAGTACTTC. The V and J genes are TRBV19 and TRBJ2-5; 7 positions match TRBD2. The length of the CDR3 is 15 residues. In germline, CDR1 is LNHDA, CDR2 SQIVND (reference sequence). The J segment lost 8 bases and the V segment lost 6 bases, leaving 15 bases of the junction unmatched.

The genes are TRBV6-1 and TRBJ1-4; perhaps TRBD1 as D (6 bases). CDR3 size: 14 residues. Germline V gives CDR1 MNHNS, CDR2 SASEGT. V lost 7 bases and J lost 7, with 16 bases in between. CDR3 in DNA: TGTGCCAGCAATGGGGGCGGGACGGGTGAAAAACTGTTTTTT. Protein product: CASNGGGTGEKLFF.

This clone was observed once. The V and J genes are TRBV29-1 and TRBJ1-1; TRBD1 matches 8 bases. V lost 5 bases to trimming and J lost 2 bases; unmatched junction nucleotides: 4. The CDR3 sequence is 13 residues long. Per the germline V gene, CDR1 is SQVTM and CDR2 is ANQGSEA. CDR3 amino acids: CSVQGQVNTEAFF. CDR3 nucleotide sequence: TGCAGCGTTCAGGGACAGGTAAACACTGAAGCTTTCTTT.

J is TRBJ2-5 and V is TRBV25-1, with D possibly TRBD2 on 6 matching bases. The CDR3 sequence is 13 residues long. The germline V gene has CDR1 MGHDK and CDR2 SYGVNS. V was clipped by 4 bases and J by 3 bases, with 9 bases between them. The CDR3 nucleotides read TGTGCCAGCAGTGTGGCGGGGAAAGAGACCCAGTACTTC. As protein: CASSVAGKETQYF.